This T cell receptor beta chain was observed in a study of cytomegalovirus exposure and HLA in healthy donors (dated by TCRdb to about 2017). Study-level background: According to an earlier analysis of a few hundred of the donors, about 179 million T cells yielded approximately 120 million unique TCR beta sequences and more than 250 Gb of sequence data. Both class I and class II loci were covered by HLA typing, at four-digit resolution. All discovery cohort repertoires had been generated on a single sequencing platform. The later analysis used no new phenotypic data to find candidate immune exposures, relying instead on TCR beta sequences and their occurrence across donors. A handful of DR-DQ haplotypes were handled as single units for association and clustering because linkage in the cohort was strong. In addition to the first cohort of roughly 700 subjects, a separate validation cohort of approximately 130 different subjects was used. On average, over 200,000 unique TCR beta nucleotide sequences were sequenced per donor among several hundred genotyped donors of the cohort, with around 19% of those sequences being non-productive. The study aimed to test whether signatures of past pathogen exposure could be identified by cataloging public T cell receptors. To decide whether each TCR beta V gene segment behaved as functional or pseudogenic, an earlier analysis of approximately 590 of the donors relied on high-throughput TCR beta sequencing. Donor age, sex, ethnicity and CMV serostatus were compiled together with the repertoire data. The study combined high-throughput TCR immunosequencing, statistical association of individual TCRs with disease status, and machine learning to predict cytomegalovirus infection status. Typing coverage differed by locus: A, B, C, DRB1 and DQB1 were typed in about 629-630 donors, DQA1 in approximately 520, DPA1 in approximately 610, and DPB1 in 400 to 490. To study patterns of TCR occurrence, a later analysis re-analyzed previously published TCR beta repertoires from more than 550 donors and added high-resolution HLA genotyping. The genetic ancestry cluster associated with self-reported Caucasian donors included 81% of the 398 genotyped donors. Genome-wide SNP genotypes for about 60% of the roughly 670 donors were used in a later genetic analysis, which treated that subset as a discovery cohort. Roughly 300 gigabases of sequencing data and 80 million or so unique TCR sequences were included in an early release covering several hundred HLA-typed donors. The T cell repertoires of some 700 subjects were profiled by immunosequencing and related to cytomegalovirus serostatus. Paper-wide results and their limitations: When HLA alleles, especially DR and DQ, strongly co-occurred, TCR associations were difficult to assign to individual alleles. The classifier was reported to diagnose cytomegalovirus status with high specificity and sensitivity in both the original and validation cohorts. The authors suggested that the approach could potentially be generalized to other disease states and immunological phenotypes. In a later analysis, TCR association rates were found to vary across HLA loci, with the most associated TCRs seen for DRB1 alleles and the fewest for HLA-C alleles. Most TCR sequences were seen in very few donors, while some public TCRs were found in many individuals. The presence/absence analyses assumed that sequencing depth was roughly uniform across donors, and that assumption may not be true. In vitro tests confirmed that a few of the cytomegalovirus-associated TCR beta chains recognize cytomegalovirus antigens. V-gene and J-gene trimming of TCR beta chains was associated with a missense DCLRE1C variant in a later genetic analysis, and the association was replicated in an independent cohort. CMV serostatus was the only immune exposure information available for the cohort. Some IMGT-functional V segments, including TRBV6-2 and TRBV6-3, could not be told apart with the 87-base-pair reads, so those segments were excluded. Because counts were too low, 15 to 20 rarely observed V segments, including chromosome 9 orphons, were excluded from the earlier analysis of several hundred of the donors. The study listed around 160 TCR beta chains as associated with cytomegalovirus. According to a later genetic analysis, donors in an Asian-associated ancestry cluster had fewer N-insertions in productive TCRs than the approximately 670-donor mean. Only TCR beta chains were sequenced in this cohort, and the absence of alpha or paired-chain data limited detectable features. In a later analysis, over 15,000 TCR beta sequences were associated with specific HLA alleles at a false discovery rate of 0.05. A cluster of highly shared sequence variants was judged likely to be a technical artifact of the sequencing pipeline. HLA typing was unavailable for some donors at each locus, so association tests used only the typed subset. A further reported finding was that TCR beta sequences accurately predicted the HLA-A and HLA-B alleles for most subjects in the first cohort. In a later analysis, several top co-occurrence clusters were reported to appear linked to parvovirus B19, influenza, CMV and Epstein-Barr virus. In a later analysis, HLA-associated TCR beta chains were found to be more clonally expanded and to have lower generation probabilities than equally common non-associated chains. In a later analysis, most CMV-associated TCR beta chains were found to appear HLA-restricted, with HLA associations seemingly driven largely by CMV exposure. An earlier analysis of approximately 600 of the donors showed that most TCR beta V segments appeared in productive rearrangements either about 90% or about 30% of the time, which broadly matched IMGT annotations. Correlated functional status among segregating V segments might reflect linkage disequilibrium, but an unknown experimental factor could not be ruled out.

Library method: the immunoSEQ multiplex PCR assay. The multiplex PCR relied on a mix of 60 forward primers for TCR Vbeta segments and 13 reverse primers for TCR Jbeta segments. The CDR3 region of rearranged TCR beta genes was amplified from genomic DNA with a multiplex PCR assay. The amplified TCR beta libraries were sequenced on the Illumina HiSeq System as 87-base-pair reads. The study's processing was this. A later analysis counted 75 million to 100 million unique TCR beta chains across the 690 or so repertoires, and around 12 million of these chains were shared by at least two donors. Raw reads were error-corrected and collapsed into unique sequences by a nearest-neighbor algorithm in which closely related sequences were merged to remove PCR and sequencing errors. CDR3 sequences were aligned to IMGT reference sequences to assign V, D and J gene segments. Each retained sequence needed at least a six-nucleotide match to both a V gene segment and a J gene segment. A rearrangement was called productive if the CDR3 had no stop codons and remained in frame with V and J, and every other rearrangement was called non-productive. Following IMGT convention, CDR3 was defined as the stretch from the second conserved V-encoded cysteine up to the conserved J-encoded phenylalanine. The earlier analysis of a few hundred of the donors excluded any sequence lacking an unambiguous match to a single V gene segment. In an earlier analysis of some 590 of the donors, a V segment was called functional when productive rearrangements were above 56.7%, and segregating when the standard deviation between donors exceeded 5%. A statistical classification framework was built for diagnosing cytomegalovirus status from the catalog of TCR beta chain sequences. In a later analysis, TCR nucleotide sequences were compared against IMGT/GENE-DB human TR gene sequences so that V and J genes could be assigned. Using the TCRdist pipeline, a later analysis assigned CDR3 sequences along with most-parsimonious VDJ recombination scenarios. In a later analysis, every TCR beta chain was defined by the combination of its CDR3 amino acid sequence and its V-gene family, and reads without a unique V-gene family were dropped. A later analysis removed 592 highly shared, low-generation-probability nucleotide sequences to deal with suspected cross-contamination and a sequencing artifact. In a later analysis, a clonal expansion index was calculated for each public chain from normalized within-repertoire ranks of inferred template counts. In a later analysis, generation probabilities were computed using a VDJ recombination model fitted to out-of-frame rearrangements, and the results were checked against IGoR. In a later analysis, hypergeometric tests were used to score TCR-TCR, TCR-HLA and TCR-CMV co-occurrence, with a repertoire-size bias correction applied to TCR pairs. A later analysis estimated false discovery rates by permuting HLA or CMV assignments 20 times. In a later analysis, co-occurring TCRs were grouped with DBSCAN, and TCRdist sequence similarity was added when clustering was performed within HLA-allele-positive subsets. Repertoires with fewer than 30,000 or more than 120,000 public chains, plus five repertoires with anomalous nucleotide sharing, were excluded from co-occurrence clustering. TCRdb took over this immuneACCESS table, retaining in-frame rearrangements with V and J assigned. Such tables are incomplete; in checked studies, under half of the missing clones stem from an unresolved V gene, and the remainder is unexplained. From that table come the V and J calls and clone size; the DNA was used to work out D and trimming. A total of about 57,000 clones appear in this sample, around 82% of them only once. The ten largest account for around 6% of the sample.

Of note for this clone: Which antigen it targets is not known. No clone much larger than this one lies a single base away; base qualities are absent.

CDR1 SGHRS and CDR2 YFSETQ were looked up in the germline V gene. V loses 0 bases, J loses 5 bases, and the germline ends lie 11 bases apart. From its cysteine to its phenylalanine, the CDR3 spans 14 amino acids. Only CDR3 DNA remains: 42 bases, in frame from the first base. The cohort consisted of more than 650 healthy bone marrow donors. All cohort members were sampled while nominally healthy, although unrecorded immune exposures were likely present. The donor tested CMV seronegative and was one of the 352 seronegative cohort members. Each donor provided a peripheral blood sample, and peripheral blood mononuclear cells were used for TCR beta sequencing. Genomic DNA was extracted from the blood cell samples with the Qiagen DNeasy Blood Extraction Kit.

Sequenced: PBMCs. This receptor was identified in a male donor in good health and CMV-seronegative. The chain joins TRBV5-1 to TRBJ1-1, with the D gene uncertain. The nucleotide sequence is given as TGCGCCAGCAGCTTGGAGGCGGCGGGGACTGAAGCTTTCTTT. It translates as CASSLEAAGTEAFF.